Reported below is one TCR beta chain. Per germline, CDR1 MNHEY and CDR2 SVGAGI. V lost 2 bases and J 5 bases, leaving 10 bases between the germline ends. CDR3 length: 13 residues. This record belongs to a study of control samples from healthy donors and cancer patients. The data were produced by immunoSEQ multiplex PCR, yet TCRdb's version contains in-frame clones alone and is incomplete. The sample yields some 130,000 clones, around 92% seen once. Material for sequencing was blood. V is TRBV6-5 and J is TRBJ2-7; D gene ambiguous. The TCR comes from a woman between 50 and 59 years old in good health. The CDR3 DNA is TGTGCCAGCAGTTACGGCCCAAGGGACGAGCAGTACTTC. Translated, it gives CASSYGPRDEQYF.